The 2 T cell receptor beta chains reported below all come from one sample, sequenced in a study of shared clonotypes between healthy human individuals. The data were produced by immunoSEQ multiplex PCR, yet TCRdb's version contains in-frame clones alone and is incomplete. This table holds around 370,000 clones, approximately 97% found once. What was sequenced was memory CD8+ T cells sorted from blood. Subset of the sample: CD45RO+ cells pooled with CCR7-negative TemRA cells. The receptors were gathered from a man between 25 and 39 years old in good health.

CDR3 sequence (DNA): TGTGCCAGCTCACCACCTGTAGGGGGACAGGCCTTGACCGGGGAGCTGTTTTTT. Translating gives CASSPPVGGQALTGELFF. The chain recombines TRBV18 with TRBJ2-2; 8 bases fit TRBD1. Germline trimming cut 0 bases from V and 5 bases from J; bases unmatched to any gene: 11. CDR3 size: 18 residues. Germline V CDR1 and CDR2: KGHSH, LQKENI.

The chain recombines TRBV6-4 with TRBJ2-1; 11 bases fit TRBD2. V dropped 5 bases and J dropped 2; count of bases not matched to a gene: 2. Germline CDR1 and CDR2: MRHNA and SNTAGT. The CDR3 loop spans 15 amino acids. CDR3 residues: CASSPLAGAYNEQFF. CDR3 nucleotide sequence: TGTGCCAGCAGTCCACTAGCGGGGGCCTACAATGAGCAGTTCTTC.